This T cell receptor (beta chain) is drawn from a study of T-cell memory formation after mild COVID-19. Findings of the study overall: Among clones peaking at day 37 in the second wave, SARS-CoV-2 specificity remained unconfirmed.

This CDR3 is 15 amino acids long. Germline V gene data show CDR1 as SGDLS and CDR2 as YYNGEE. Trimming removed 0 bases at V and 2 bases at J, with 8 bases between. TCRalpha and TCRbeta libraries used 5'RACE with constant-segment primers and UMIs. TCRdb itself ran the 5' RACE reads through MiXCR, one entry per CDR3 protein. The table shows 300,000 to 400,000 distinct CDR3 sequences, with over 25% occurring only once. With regard to this clonotype: Its matching antigen is unknown.

The V call is TRBV9, the J call TRBJ2-2; TRBD2 is a possible D gene (6 bases). Sequencing was done on a sample of PBMCs or a T cell subset sorted from them (not recorded which). This clonotype was obtained from an adult woman who had mild COVID-19 (a few samples of this study predate the infection). Cell type and time point are not known. CDR3 sequence (DNA): TGTGCCAGCAGCGTAGGGACTATTAACACCGGGGAGCTGTTTTTT. Protein product: CASSVGTINTGELFF.